This paragraph covers one T cell receptor beta chain sequence. The antigen is not known. The read falls 3 residues short of the CDR3 end, and the missing part is taken from the germline J gene. This sample is drawn from a study of T cells in women clearing cervical HPV infection. Background on the study: Cases were women with histologically confirmed HPV16-related CIN3 or worse, including a couple of invasive cancers. Study-wide points: Controls had more TRBV6-7 (0.16%) than cases (0.11%).

TCR beta CDR3 amplified by multiplex PCR from 950 to 1,500 ng genomic DNA. The table came from immunoSEQ multiplex PCR; TCRdb's copy has only in-frame clones and leaves some out. The sample spans some 30,000 clones; the ten largest clones claim 4.2%. CDR3 length equals 16 residues. CDR1 and CDR2 from the germline V gene are SSHAT and FNYEAQ (reference sequence). The trim removed 1 base at V and 3 bases at J, leaving 1 base unmatched. The TCR sequence derives from a woman aged 18-70 years with a cervical HPV16 infection that either progressed to CIN3+ or cleared (not recorded which). The V call is TRBV7-7, the J call TRBJ2-5, with 14 bases identical to TRBD2. The sequenced sample was blood buffy coat. CDR3 DNA (partial): TGTGCCAGCAGCTTAGGGGGACTAGCGGGGGAAGAGACC. Translating it yields CASSLGGLAGEET. The full CDR3 protein reads CASSLGGLAGEETQYF.